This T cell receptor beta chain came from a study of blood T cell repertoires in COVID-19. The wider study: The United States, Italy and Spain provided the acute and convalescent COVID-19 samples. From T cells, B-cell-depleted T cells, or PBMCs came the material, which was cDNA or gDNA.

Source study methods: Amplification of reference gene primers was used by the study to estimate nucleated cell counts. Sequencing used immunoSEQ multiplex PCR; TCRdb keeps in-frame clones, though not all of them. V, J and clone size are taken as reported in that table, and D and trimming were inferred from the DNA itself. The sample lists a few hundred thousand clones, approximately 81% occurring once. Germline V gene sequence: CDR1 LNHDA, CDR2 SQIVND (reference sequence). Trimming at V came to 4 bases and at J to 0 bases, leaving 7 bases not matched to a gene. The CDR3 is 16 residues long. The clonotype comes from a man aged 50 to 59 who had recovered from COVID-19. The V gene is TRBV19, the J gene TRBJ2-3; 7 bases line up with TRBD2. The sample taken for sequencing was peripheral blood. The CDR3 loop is CASSTQLALSTDTQYF. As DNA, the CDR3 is TGTGCCAGTAGTACTCAACTAGCGCTAAGCACAGATACGCAGTATTTT.